The sequence of this T cell receptor (beta chain) was determined in a study of beta chain features in type 1 diabetes. This clone appeared a few times. Its antigen is not identified. Study-level points and caveats: Among all four CD4+ subsets, Type 1 diabetes patients had TCRB CDR3s that were moderately but significantly shorter.

The authors reverse transcribed all of the isolated RNA, so sequencing captured expressed TCRB transcripts. TCRdb keeps only in-frame clones here, not all; method: immunoSEQ multiplex PCR. In the table there are 250,000 or so clones, 27% of which are singletons. The germline V gene has CDR1 SGHTA and CDR2 FQGNSA. This CDR3 has 14 amino acids. V was cut by 4 bases and J by 7 bases, with 14 bases left in between. The rearrangement joins TRBV7-2 to TRBJ2-4, with D possibly matching TRBD2 (5 bases). Sequenced material: central memory CD4+ T cells from blood. This TCR was recovered from a man younger than 40 in good health. CDR3 residues: CASSSGMNGNIQYF. DNA for the CDR3: TGTGCCAGCAGCTCCGGGATGAACGGCAACATTCAGTACTTC.